Sequencing of this TCR beta chain was carried out in a study of blood T cell repertoires in COVID-19. CDR1 and CDR2 from the germline V gene are SQVTM and ANQGSEA. The CDR3 sequence is 9 residues long. The data were produced by immunoSEQ multiplex PCR, yet TCRdb's version contains in-frame clones alone and is incomplete. This sample has some 240,000 clones, with about four fifths found just once. In regard to this clone: At one end the junction does not follow the germline gene, possibly because of a read error.

The sequence was collected from a woman of 80 years or more with acute or convalescent COVID-19. The sample was peripheral blood. The gene calls are TRBV29-1 and TRBJ1-1, with 8 positions matching TRBD1. The CDR3 DNA sequence: TGTACAGGGGGAACTGAAGCTTTCTTT. It translates to CTGGTEAFF.